This T cell receptor beta chain stems from a study of T cells after yellow fever vaccination (dated by TCRdb to the late 2010s). General notes on the study: Libraries from fractions with low cell numbers were prepared with the SMART-Seq v4 Ultra Low Input RNA kit. To follow T-cell clones before and after both primary and booster YFV17D yellow fever vaccination, bulk TCR alpha and beta repertoires underwent longitudinal sequencing. Two healthy male donors, one aged 18 to 30 and one aged 30 to 39 years, were included in the cohort. Bulk PBMC replicates and cell subsets were isolated from blood drawn at multiple timepoints before and after both primary and secondary immunization.

This clonotype appeared a few times. There is no known antigen for this receptor. There are no base qualities to consult, and no much larger clone falls within one base. Sample treatment or condition, as interpreted from the label and publication: live attenuated yellow fever vaccine strain. PBMCs were isolated from peripheral blood using a standard Ficoll-Paque protocol. CD4 and CD8 T-cell fractions were isolated with Dynabeads CD4 and CD8 positive selection kits. RNA was extracted with TriZol from bulk PBMCs, CD4 and CD8 fractions, and dextramer-positive and dextramer-negative fractions. Results the study describes overall, beyond this receptor: Computational filtering was needed because FACS-sorted repertoires could contain abundant contaminating clonotypes from the bulk population. The secondary T-cell response was weaker than the primary response but faster, peaking on day 5 instead of day 15. After the booster, most clones that had expanded after primary vaccination were detected again (nearly 97% of CD4 and around 88% of CD8), suggesting broad maintenance of memory. A small share of clonotypes was detected in both CD4 and CD8 compartments, with the overlap likely arising from convergent recombination. Because only two donors were included in the study, the extent to which the findings can be generalized is limited.

Sequenced using an Illumina NovaSeq 6000. Synthesis of TCR cDNA relied on 5'RACE template switching, a step that introduced a universal primer site along with unique molecular identifiers. cDNA synthesis was primed from both the TCR alpha and TCR beta constant segments. Two PCR steps were used to amplify libraries, with sample barcodes and sequencing adapters being added in the second step. Sequencing of libraries was performed on Illumina HiSeq 2500 (2x100 bp) or NovaSeq (2x150 bp). Regarding the original processing steps: MIGEC was used to demultiplex reads and collapse the reads into UMI consensus sequences, and MiXCR was used for V(D)J alignment. Vaccine-responding clonotypes were identified with edgeR using replicate PBMC samples, with FDR below 0.01 and a log2 fold change above 5 up to day 15 being required. CD4 or CD8 identity was assigned to each bulk clonotype according to whether the clonotype was present at higher abundance in the sequenced CD4 repertoire or the sequenced CD8 repertoire. TCRdb reprocessing: public reads trimmed at Q25 with fastp, clones called with MiXCR, in-frame beta chains kept. Every CDR3 protein is listed once, alongside the most common genes and DNA of its rows. TCRdb's processing, not the authors', yielded these V and J calls. The sample table records 150,000 to 200,000 distinct CDR3 sequences; around 8.5% of these occur just once. The leading ten clones occupy roughly 33% of the sample.

Including the terminal cysteine and phenylalanine, the CDR3 comprises 16 residues. The read is trimmed to its CDR3 DNA, 48 bases read in frame from base 1. According to the germline V gene, CDR1 reads MDHEN and CDR2 reads SYDVKM. V lost 2 bases and J lost 1 base; the stretch between them is 11 bases long. The specimen was CD8+ T cells sorted from PBMCs, collected 45 days after the yellow fever booster vaccination. The receptor comes from a man between 18 and 29 years old who received the YFV17D yellow fever vaccine. Recombination linked TRBV28 to TRBJ1-4; no D segment can be confidently identified. The encoded CDR3 is CASSLGSTVTNEKLFF. The nucleotide sequence is TGTGCCAGCAGTTTAGGATCAACAGTAACTAATGAAAAACTGTTTTTT.